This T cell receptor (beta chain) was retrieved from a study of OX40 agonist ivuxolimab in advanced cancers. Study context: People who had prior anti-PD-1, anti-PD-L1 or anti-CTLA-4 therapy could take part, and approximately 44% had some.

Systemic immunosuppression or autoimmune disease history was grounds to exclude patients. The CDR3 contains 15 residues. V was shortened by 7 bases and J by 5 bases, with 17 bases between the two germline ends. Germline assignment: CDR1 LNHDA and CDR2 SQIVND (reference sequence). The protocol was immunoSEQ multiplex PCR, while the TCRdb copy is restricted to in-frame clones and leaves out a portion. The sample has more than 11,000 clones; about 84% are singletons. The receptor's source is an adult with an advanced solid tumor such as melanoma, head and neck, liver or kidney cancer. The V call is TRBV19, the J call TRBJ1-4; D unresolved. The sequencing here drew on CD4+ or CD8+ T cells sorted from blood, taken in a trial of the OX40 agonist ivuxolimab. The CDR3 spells CASTARRWINEKLFF. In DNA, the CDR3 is TGTGCCAGTACCGCACGTCGGTGGATAAATGAAAAACTGTTTTTT.